The clone carrying this T cell receptor beta chain has just a few counts. Genomic DNA, the template, was used for profiling of the TCR beta VDJ and CDR3. TCRdb independently ran MiXCR on the reads; one entry per CDR3 protein. The sample includes hundreds of thousands of distinct CDR3 sequences, 65% to 80% of them seen just once. This sample was included in a study of CD8+CD57+ T cells in acquired aplastic anemia. Study context: When averaged, DNA from sorted CD4+ and CD8+ cells came to around 3.1 ug. Around 11 million reads, on average, were obtained for CD4+ cells from healthy donors.

CDR1 is LNHDA, CDR2 SQIVND, per germline (reference sequence). V gave up 7 bases and J gave up 2 bases, with 16 bases separating them. The CDR3 loop spans 15 amino acids. This TCR derives from a human donor in good health, serving as a control. The sample taken for sequencing was sorted CD4+, CD8+, or CD8+CD57+ T cells (not recorded which) from PBMCs. This chain connects TRBV19 to TRBJ2-3; a weak D match, TRBD2 (5 bases). CDR3 residues: CASTYDGIDTDTQYF. CDR3 DNA: TGTGCCAGTACCTACGACGGGATCGACACAGATACGCAGTATTTT.